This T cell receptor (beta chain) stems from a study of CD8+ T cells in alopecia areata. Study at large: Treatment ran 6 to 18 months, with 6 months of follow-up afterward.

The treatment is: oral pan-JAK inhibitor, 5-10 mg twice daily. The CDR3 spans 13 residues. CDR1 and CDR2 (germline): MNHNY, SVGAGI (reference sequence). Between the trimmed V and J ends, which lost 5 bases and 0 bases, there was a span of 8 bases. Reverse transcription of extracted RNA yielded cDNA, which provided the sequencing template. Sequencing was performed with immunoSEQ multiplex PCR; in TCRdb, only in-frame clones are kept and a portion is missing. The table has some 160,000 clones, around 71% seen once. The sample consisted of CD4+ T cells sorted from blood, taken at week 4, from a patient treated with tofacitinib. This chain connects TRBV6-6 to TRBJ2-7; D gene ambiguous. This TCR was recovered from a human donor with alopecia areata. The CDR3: CASSHSSSYEQYF. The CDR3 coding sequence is TGTGCCAGCAGTCACAGCAGCTCCTACGAGCAGTACTTC.